Shown below are 14 T cell receptor beta chains from a single sample sequenced in a study of OX40 agonist ivuxolimab in advanced cancers. Sequencing was performed with immunoSEQ multiplex PCR; in TCRdb, only in-frame clones are kept and a portion is missing. Found here are 65,000 to 85,000 clones, about 85% of them singletons; the top ten hold about 0.82%. The input for sequencing was CD4+ or CD8+ T cells sorted from blood, taken in a trial of the OX40 agonist ivuxolimab. Every receptor here comes from an adult with an advanced solid tumor such as melanoma, head and neck, liver or kidney cancer.

This chain links TRBV2 with TRBJ2-6; the D is unclear. V was pared by 8 bases and J by 0 bases, with 11 bases between. Germline V gene lookup returns CDR1 SNHLY and CDR2 FYNNEI. The CDR3 sequence is 15 residues long. This CDR3 reads CASLRPSSGANVLTF. In DNA, the CDR3 is TGTGCCAGCCTCCGCCCCAGCTCTGGGGCCAACGTCCTGACTTTC.

In DNA, the CDR3 is TGTGCCAGTAGCCGGAGCCTGTCCGGTGGGGCCAACGTCCTGACTTTC. Its protein is CASSRSLSGGANVLTF. J is TRBJ2-6 and V is TRBV19; no reliable D call. The CDR3 is made up of 16 amino acids. From germline, CDR1 is LNHDA and CDR2 SQIVND (reference sequence). Trimming pared 6 bases from V and 3 bases from J, leaving 15 bases between.

The rearrangement joins TRBV28 to TRBJ1-6, with 8 bases fitting TRBD1. Germline CDR1 MDHEN, CDR2 SYDVKM. V gave up 5 bases and J gave up 4 bases; unmatched junction bases: 28. The CDR3 runs to 23 residues. The CDR3 region has the DNA TGTGCCAGCAGTGGATACAGGGGGGTTCCTAGTGGATCGACAGAGAGATATAATTCACCCCTCCACTTT. Amino acids: CASSGYRGVPSGSTERYNSPLHF.

The chain is built from TRBV18 and TRBJ1-2; D is ambiguous. There are 15 residues in the CDR3. The V end lost 4 bases, the J end lost 2 bases, and 14 bases lay between the germline ends. Germline CDR1 is KGHSH and CDR2 is LQKENI. The CDR3 bases are TGTGCCAGCTCACTGACACCAGGACGCAACTATGGCTACACCTTC. As protein: CASSLTPGRNYGYTF.

On this clone: Other DNA sequences within the sample encode an identical CDR3. The chain links TRBV7-2 to TRBJ2-7; 12 bases match TRBD1. The V gene end was trimmed by 3 bases and the J gene end by 4 bases; junction bases not matched to a gene: 1. The CDR3 contains 14 residues. CDR1 and CDR2 from the germline V gene are SGHTA and FQGNSA. The CDR3 sequence: CASSLGQGAYEQYF. The CDR3 bases are TGTGCCAGCAGCTTGGGACAGGGGGCGTACGAGCAGTACTTC.

The CDR3 loop is CASSSNRANEQYF. DNA of the CDR3: TGTGCCAGCAGCTCGAACAGGGCAAACGAGCAGTACTTC. The chain carries TRBV11-1 and TRBJ2-7, with D maybe TRBD1 (6 bases). This CDR3 is 13 amino acids long. Trimming left V 4 bases short and J 5 bases short, with 12 bases between. CDR1 SGHAT and CDR2 FQDESV come from the germline V gene (reference sequence).

This rearrangement joins TRBV7-9 to TRBJ2-2; D perhaps matches TRBD1 (6 bases). This CDR3 is built from 15 residues. V shed 5 bases and J shed 2 bases, with 12 bases lying between them. The germline V gene encodes CDR1 SEHNR and CDR2 FQNEAQ (reference sequence). The CDR3 reads CASSVDRLNTGELFF. The CDR3 nucleotides read TGTGCCAGCAGCGTCGACAGGCTTAACACCGGGGAGCTGTTTTTT.

The chain employs TRBV21-1 and TRBJ1-2. TRBV21-1 is termed a pseudogene. This CDR3 spans 15 amino acids. The chain's CDR3 is CASSKELTGGGGYTF. The CDR3, as DNA: TGTGCCAGCAGCAAAGAACTTACGGGGGGGGGAGGCTACACCTTC.

The V gene is TRBV7-2, the J gene TRBJ1-2; 7 nucleotides line up with TRBD1. With 6 bases clipped from V and 0 bases from J, the junction kept 7 bases outside the gene matches. This CDR3 is 15 amino acids long. Germline V gene sequence: CDR1 SGHTA, CDR2 FQGNSA. The CDR3 spells CASRPAGQANYGYTF. The DNA for the CDR3 is TGTGCCAGCAGGCCGGCCGGACAGGCTAACTATGGCTACACCTTC.

This chain links TRBV5-4 with TRBJ1-1, with D possibly TRBD1 on 5 matching bases. Trimming shortened V by 2 bases and J by 5 bases, and 16 bases separated the two germline ends. This CDR3 spans 15 amino acids. CDR1 SGHNT and CDR2 YYREEE come from the germline V gene (reference sequence). In nucleotides, the CDR3 is TGTGCCAGCAGCTTCAAATTGGGGGAGGGAACTGAAGCTTTCTTT. It is translated as CASSFKLGEGTEAFF.

The CDR3 loop reads CASSRGTSGGKETQYF. Here the CDR3 DNA reads TGTGCCAGCAGCCGCGGGACTAGCGGGGGGAAAGAGACCCAGTACTTC. The chain employs TRBV6-6 and TRBJ2-5; 15 positions agree with TRBD2. From germline, CDR1 is MNHNY and CDR2 SVGAGI (reference sequence). Trimming cost V 6 bases and J 3 bases; bases outside gene matches: 5. CDR3 length equals 16 residues.

In DNA form, the CDR3 reads TGTGCCAGTAGGATGGGTCCGAGCTCCTACGAGCAGTACTTC. Encoded protein: CASRMGPSSYEQYF. The chain recombines TRBV19 with TRBJ2-7, with no clear D. Germline V gene lookup returns CDR1 LNHDA and CDR2 SQIVND (reference sequence). The CDR3 runs 14 residues. The V gene lost 6 bases and the J gene lost 0 bases, with 12 bases spanning the gap.

V and J are TRBV28 and TRBJ1-1; D is possibly TRBD1 (5 bases). Trimming shortened V by 9 bases and J by 1 base, and 15 bases separated the two germline ends. Looked up from germline, CDR1 is MDHEN and CDR2 is SYDVKM. The length of the CDR3 is 14 residues. CDR3 protein: CASGQGSGNTEAFF. The DNA for the CDR3 is TGTGCCAGTGGGCAGGGCTCTGGGAACACTGAAGCTTTCTTT.

The V call is TRBV7-9, the J call TRBJ2-5; possible D gene TRBD2, 7 bases. Germline V gene sequence: CDR1 SEHNR, CDR2 FQNEAQ (reference sequence). V was pared by 0 bases and J by 5 bases, with 10 bases between. The CDR3 is made up of 14 amino acids. CDR3 sequence reads: CASSLAGGGETQYF. The CDR3 DNA reads TGTGCCAGCAGCTTAGCAGGGGGAGGGGAGACCCAGTACTTC.